Listed here is a single TCR beta chain. What it binds is unknown. The data stem from a study of PD-1 blockade in classical Hodgkin lymphoma. All patients relapsed after autologous stem cell transplantation, and brentuximab vedotin exposure varied. Assay: immunoSEQ multiplex PCR; the TCRdb copy retains only in-frame clones and omits some. The sample has 25,000 to 35,000 clones, more than 60% seen once. Germline lookup yields CDR1 KGHSH and CDR2 LQKENI. The V gene lost 4 bases and the J gene lost 0 bases, with 6 bases spanning the gap. The CDR3 length is 13 residues. Study results and caveats: While CD8+ TCR diversity did not rise significantly by C4D1, CD4+ TCR diversity did. Relative to healthy donors, newly diagnosed patients reportedly had lower baseline TCR diversity, which was reported as lower still in relapsed/refractory patients. Newly diagnosed patients and complete responders had comparable diversity at baseline. Still unresolved is the cause of the repertoire differences, which may be disease activity or prior therapy.

The chain couples TRBV18 to TRBJ2-5; D remains ambiguous. This sequence originates from a human donor with classical Hodgkin lymphoma. The material was peripheral blood mononuclear cells (PBMCs), obtained before the second cycle of nivolumab. The CDR3 DNA sequence: TGTGCCAGCTCACGTGCCAACCAAGAGACCCAGTACTTC. Its translation is CASSRANQETQYF.